These 32 T cell receptor beta chains came from one sample sequenced in a study of cytotoxic CD8 clonotypes in ibrutinib-treated CLL. Method: immunoSEQ multiplex PCR; TCRdb's copy keeps in-frame clones and lacks some. Among 150,000 to 200,000 clones, roughly 90% were seen once, and the ten largest hold around 3%. This material consisted of PBMCs, taken at disease progression, from a patient treated with ibrutinib. These receptors were taken from a human donor with chronic lymphocytic leukemia.

This clone was seen a few times. This rearrangement joins TRBV28 to TRBJ2-3; D is uncertain. The CDR3 extends over 12 amino acids. The ends were cut back, 6 bases at V and 1 base at J, with 5 bases in the middle. CDR1 is MDHEN, CDR2 SYDVKM, per germline. The CDR3 sequence is CASRIGTDTQYF. CDR3 nucleotides: TGTGCCAGCAGGATAGGCACAGATACGCAGTATTTT.

The V gene is TRBV6-1, the J gene TRBJ2-7, with no clear D. Germline V gene sequence: CDR1 MNHNS, CDR2 SASEGT. The V gene lost 7 bases and the J gene lost 2 bases, with 15 bases spanning the gap. The CDR3 is 14 residues long. The CDR3 nucleotides read TGTGCCAGCAATGAGGAAGGCCGAGCCTACGAGCAGTACTTC. Residues: CASNEEGRAYEQYF.

The V call is TRBV29-1, the J call TRBJ2-3; D is unresolved. CDR3 length equals 13 residues. V was clipped by 3 bases and J by 2 bases, with 9 bases between them. The V gene's germline CDR1 is SQVTM and CDR2 ANQGSEA. CDR3 sequence reads: CSVDGFYTDTQYF. In DNA, the CDR3 is TGCAGCGTTGACGGTTTCTACACAGATACGCAGTATTTT.

V and J are TRBV6-5 and TRBJ2-1; D is possibly TRBD2 (5 bases). CDR1 is MNHEY, CDR2 SVGAGI, per germline. Trimming removed 2 bases from V and 6 bases from J, with 17 bases in between. The CDR3 consists of 16 residues. CDR3 loop: CASSYLRAVLRNEQFF. CDR3 nucleotides: TGTGCCAGCAGTTACCTGAGAGCGGTGCTACGCAATGAGCAGTTCTTC.

The rearrangement joins TRBV5-4 to TRBJ2-2; 8 nucleotides align to TRBD2. This CDR3 region has 14 residues. CDR1 SGHNT and CDR2 YYREEE come from the germline V gene (reference sequence). The V segment lost 6 bases and the J segment 7 bases; nucleotides outside the gene matches: 8. CDR3 in amino acids: CASMQRESVGELFF. The CDR3 region has the DNA TGTGCCAGCATGCAGCGGGAGAGTGTCGGGGAGCTGTTTTTT. The variable domain in full, completed from reference TRBV5-4 and TRBJ2-2, reads ETGVTQSPTHLIKTRGQQVTLRCSSQSGHNTVSWYQQALGQGPQFIFQYYREEENGRGNFPPRFSGLQFPNYSSELNVNALELDDSALYLCASMQRESVGELFFGEGSRLTVL.

This clone was seen more than once but under ten times. The V and J genes are TRBV7-6 and TRBJ2-1, with D hard to call. Germline CDR1 is SGHVS and CDR2 is FNYEAQ. V was clipped by 0 bases and J by 5 bases, with 2 bases between them. The CDR3 contains 12 residues. The CDR3 is CASSLANNEQFF. The DNA for the CDR3 is TGTGCCAGCAGCTTAGCGAACAATGAGCAGTTCTTC.

A single count supports this clone. The gene calls are TRBV19 and TRBJ1-5, with 9 positions matching TRBD1. With 3 bases clipped from V and 4 bases from J, the junction kept 13 bases outside the gene matches. The CDR3 runs 18 residues. The V gene's germline CDR1 is LNHDA and CDR2 SQIVND (reference sequence). This CDR3 reads CASSIRFTGTGINQPQHF. CDR3 sequence (DNA): TGTGCCAGTAGTATCCGTTTTACCGGGACAGGGATTAATCAGCCCCAGCATTTT.

The rearrangement uses TRBV19 and TRBJ2-7; D is unclear. V lost 4 bases to trimming and J lost 6 bases, with 16 bases between them. The CDR3 runs 14 residues. Germline CDR1 LNHDA, CDR2 SQIVND (reference sequence). This chain's CDR3 is CASSTAGSSGEQYF. The CDR3 nucleotides are TGTGCCAGTAGTACAGCAGGTTCCTCGGGCGAGCAGTACTTC.

The V gene is TRBV7-9, the J gene TRBJ2-7; either TRBD1 or TRBD2 may fit D (6 bases each). V shed 1 base and J shed 8 bases, with 9 bases lying between them. Germline values: CDR1 SEHNR, CDR2 FQNEAQ (reference sequence). The CDR3 runs to 12 residues. The CDR3 bases are TGTGCCAGCAGCTTAGAAGGGGGGAAGCAGTACTTC. Its translation: CASSLEGGKQYF.

This clone is a singleton in its sample. J is TRBJ1-1 and V is TRBV25-1, with TRBD1 identical over 9 bases. The CDR3 is 17 residues long. Per the germline V gene, CDR1 is MGHDK and CDR2 is SYGVNS. The trim removed 4 bases at V and 1 base at J, leaving 10 bases unmatched. The CDR3 here is CASSGPRTGVGNTEAFF. The CDR3 DNA sequence: TGTGCCAGCAGTGGACCCCGGACAGGGGTCGGGAACACTGAAGCTTTCTTT.

V and J are TRBV14 and TRBJ2-3, with 13 bases that match TRBD2. The V gene's germline CDR1 is SGHDN and CDR2 FVKESK. The CDR3 consists of 16 residues. The junction had 4 bases not matched to a gene; V was cut back by 3 bases and J by 4 bases. The CDR3 is CASSHRLAGGPDTQYF. Here the CDR3 DNA reads TGTGCCAGCAGCCACCGACTAGCGGGAGGCCCAGATACGCAGTATTTT.

This chain uses TRBV7-8 with TRBJ2-7; D is ambiguous. Germline-derived CDR1 and CDR2 are SGHVS and FQNEAQ. This CDR3 region has 14 residues. The V end was cut by 5 bases, the J end by 3 bases, with 14 bases between. CDR3: CASSARWDNYEQYF. The CDR3 nucleotides are TGTGCCAGCAGCGCCCGCTGGGATAACTACGAGCAGTACTTC. The full variable domain, rest sourced from reference TRBV7-8 and TRBJ2-7, is GAGVSQSPRYKVAKRGQDVALRCDPISGHVSLFWYQQALGQGPEFLTYFQNEAQLDKSGLPSDRFFAERPEGSVSTLKIQRTQQEDSAVYLCASSARWDNYEQYFGPGTRLTVT.

This clone was observed a few times. The chain's CDR3 is CASSWGQKNTEAFF. CDR3 sequence (DNA): TGTGCCAGCAGCTGGGGACAGAAGAACACTGAAGCTTTCTTT. The V and J genes are TRBV5-4 and TRBJ1-1; 7 nucleotides line up with TRBD1. After removal of 3 bases from V and 1 base from J, the junction contained 3 bases not matched to a gene. The CDR3 sequence is 14 residues long. The germline V gene has CDR1 SGHNT and CDR2 YYREEE (reference sequence).

The rearrangement uses TRBV6-5 and TRBJ2-5; D call uncertain. V lost 5 bases, J lost 6 bases, and 13 bases lay in between. This CDR3 is built from 13 residues. Germline CDR1 reads MNHEY; CDR2 reads SVGAGI. The CDR3 is CASSRTIRKTQYF. The CDR3 bases are TGTGCCAGCAGTCGAACAATCCGGAAGACCCAGTACTTC.

V gene TRBV7-9 combines with J gene TRBJ1-4; D might be TRBD1 (5 bases). The CDR3 contains 13 residues. From germline, CDR1 is SEHNR and CDR2 FQNEAQ (reference sequence). Trimming took off 5 bases at V and 6 bases at J, with 10 bases between the two ends. CDR3 loop: CASSLGGDEKLFF. CDR3 nucleotide sequence: TGTGCCAGCAGCCTCGGAGGGGATGAAAAACTGTTTTTT.

The chain employs TRBV7-3 and TRBJ1-5, with D possibly TRBD1 on 5 matching bases. Per the germline V gene, CDR1 is SGHTA and CDR2 is FQGTGA. This CDR3 has 14 amino acids. V was shortened by 2 bases and J by 6 bases, with 11 bases between the two germline ends. The CDR3 region is CASSLQGYPQPQHF. In DNA, the CDR3 is TGTGCCAGCAGCTTACAGGGTTACCCTCAGCCCCAGCATTTT.

This sequence joins TRBV4-1 and TRBJ2-7; TRBD2 agrees at 8 bases. The CDR3 is made up of 15 amino acids. The V gene end was trimmed by 0 bases and the J gene end by 0 bases; junction bases not matched to a gene: 1. CDR1 is MGHRA, CDR2 YSYEKL, per germline. The CDR3 nucleotides read TGCGCCAGCAGCCAAGACCGGGAGGGCTCCTACGAGCAGTACTTC. The encoded protein is CASSQDREGSYEQYF.

V gene TRBV5-4 combines with J gene TRBJ1-2; 7 bases are a match to TRBD1. The CDR3 totals 15 residues. Trimming cost V 3 bases and J 0 bases; bases outside gene matches: 5. CDR1 and CDR2 (germline): SGHNT, YYREEE (reference sequence). The DNA of the CDR3 is TGTGCCAGCAGCTGGGGGACAGACCCTAACTATGGCTACACCTTC. Amino acid sequence: CASSWGTDPNYGYTF.

V usage is TRBV25-1 and J usage is TRBJ1-5, with a weak D call TRBD1 (5 bases). Germline CDR1 and CDR2: MGHDK and SYGVNS. Trimming shortened V by 8 bases and J by 0 bases, and 11 bases separated the two germline ends. There are 14 residues in the CDR3. The CDR3: CASADTDSNQPQHF. CDR3 nucleotide sequence: TGTGCCAGCGCGGACACCGATAGCAATCAGCCCCAGCATTTT.

The sample holds one count of this clone. CDR3 DNA: TGTGCCAGCAGCCCTACTAGCTACAATGAGCAGTTCTTC. It translates to CASSPTSYNEQFF. J is TRBJ2-1 and V is TRBV11-3, with D maybe TRBD2 (5 bases). Trimming left V 5 bases short and J 3 bases short, with 8 bases between. CDR1 and CDR2 (germline): SGHNT, YENEEA. The CDR3 covers 13 residues.

A remark on this clone: The same CDR3 is also encoded by other DNA sequences in this sample. This chain uses TRBV11-2 with TRBJ2-3; D is ambiguous. The V gene's germline CDR1 is SGHAT and CDR2 FQNNGV. V was cut by 2 bases and J by 0 bases, with 6 bases left in between. The CDR3 runs 14 residues. CDR3 bases: TGTGCCAGCAGCTTATCGGGCAGCACAGATACGCAGTATTTT. Translating it yields CASSLSGSTDTQYF.

The CDR3 nucleotides read TGTGCCAGCACGGGCAATCAGCCCCAGCATTTT. This sequence encodes CASTGNQPQHF. The gene calls are TRBV28 and TRBJ1-5; no clear D. CDR1 and CDR2 (germline): MDHEN, SYDVKM. V was shortened by 7 bases and J by 2 bases, with 3 bases between the two germline ends. CDR3 length: 11 amino acids.

The CDR3 protein is CASSPDGGAPSNQPQHF. CDR3 nucleotide sequence: TGTGCCAGCAGCCCTGATGGGGGTGCCCCAAGCAATCAGCCCCAGCATTTT. V and J are TRBV2 and TRBJ1-5; D is perhaps TRBD1 (5 bases). Trimming took off 6 bases at V and 1 base at J, with 19 bases between the two ends. The CDR3 is made up of 17 amino acids. Germline CDR1 SNHLY, CDR2 FYNNEI.

J is TRBJ2-3 and V is TRBV7-3; D is unclear. Germline V gives CDR1 SGHTA, CDR2 FQGTGA. Trimming shortened V by 4 bases and J by 6 bases, and 11 bases separated the two germline ends. The CDR3 is 13 amino acids. CDR3 residues: CASSSVLEDTQYF. DNA of the CDR3: TGTGCCAGCAGCTCGGTCCTGGAGGATACGCAGTATTTT.

J is TRBJ1-1 and V is TRBV6-5; D ambiguous. Between the trimmed V and J ends, which lost 4 bases and 1 base, there was a span of 10 bases. This CDR3 has 14 residues. CDR1 is MNHEY, CDR2 SVGAGI, per germline. The CDR3 reads CASSSSGPNTEAFF. The CDR3, as DNA: TGTGCCAGCAGTTCCTCAGGACCGAACACTGAAGCTTTCTTT.

This rearrangement joins TRBV10-3 to TRBJ2-3, with D possibly being TRBD2 (6 bases). This CDR3 region has 16 residues. Trimming removed 8 bases at V and 1 base at J, with 19 bases between. Germline CDR1 and CDR2: ENHRY and SYGVKD. Here the CDR3 DNA reads TGTGCCATCGGGTTTCATAGCGGCGGGGGCACAGATACGCAGTATTTT. It yields the protein CAIGFHSGGGTDTQYF.

V usage is TRBV6-6 and J usage is TRBJ2-4, with 8 bases matching TRBD2. The germline gives CDR1 MNHNY, CDR2 SVGAGI (reference sequence). The CDR3 length is 16 residues. V lost 6 bases and J lost 1; bases outside the gene matches: 8. The CDR3 nucleotides read TGTGCCAGCAGCCCGGGGGGGGTGGAGGCCAAAAACATTCAGTACTTC. Amino acid sequence: CASSPGGVEAKNIQYF.

The genes are TRBV15 and TRBJ2-3; 7 bases align to TRBD1. The CDR3 is 13 amino acids. The germline V gene has CDR1 LNHNV and CDR2 YYDKDF (reference sequence). The CDR3 protein is CATGQESSGTQYF. The CDR3 DNA follows: TGTGCTACCGGACAGGAGTCGAGTGGTACGCAGTATTTT.

This sequence joins TRBV18 and TRBJ2-7; 9 nucleotides line up with TRBD2. CDR1 KGHSH and CDR2 LQKENI come from the germline V gene. With 5 bases clipped from V and 6 bases from J, the junction kept 5 bases outside the gene matches. This CDR3 is 13 amino acids long. The CDR3 loop reads CASSSGLASEQYF. CDR3 sequence (DNA): TGTGCCAGCTCATCGGGACTAGCTTCCGAGCAGTACTTC.

V gene TRBV18 combines with J gene TRBJ1-2; no clear D. CDR1 KGHSH and CDR2 LQKENI come from the germline V gene. The CDR3 has 11 residues. Trimming pared 5 bases from V and 2 bases from J, leaving 3 bases between. The CDR3 here is CASSSNYGYTF. The CDR3 coding sequence is TGTGCCAGCTCATCGAACTATGGCTACACCTTC. The whole variable domain, remainder taken from reference TRBV18 and TRBJ1-2, is NAGVMQNPRHLVRRRGQEARLRCSPMKGHSHVYWYRQLPEEGLKFMVYLQKENIIDESGMPKERFSAEFPKEGPSILRIQQVVRGDSAAYFCASSSNYGYTFGSGTRLTVV.

CDR3 residues: CASSWDPSADTQYF. The CDR3 nucleotides are TGCGCCAGCAGCTGGGACCCCTCCGCAGATACGCAGTATTTT. V usage is TRBV5-1 and J usage is TRBJ2-3; D may correspond to TRBD1 or TRBD2 (5 bases each). Germline CDR1 reads SGHRS; CDR2 reads YFSETQ. Trimming took off 3 bases at V and 4 bases at J, with 12 bases between the two ends. The CDR3 totals 14 residues.

This chain connects TRBV9 to TRBJ1-2, with TRBD1 identical over 9 bases. The J segment lost 4 bases and the V segment lost 4 bases, leaving 11 bases of the junction unmatched. Per the germline V gene, CDR1 is SGDLS and CDR2 is YYNGEE. The CDR3 is 16 residues long. The CDR3 DNA follows: TGTGCCAGCAGCCCGGGGACAGGGAAAGCAAGCTATGGCTACACCTTC. This translates into CASSPGTGKASYGYTF.